Given below is one TCR beta chain in context. What it binds is unknown. The data stem from a study of blood T cells in healthy people across ages. Study-wide findings and caveats: Investigators treated diversity estimates from one million T cells as underestimates. Diversity was higher, and naive CD4+ cells more numerous, in long-lived donors than in aged donors.

CDR1 is SGHTA and CDR2 is FQGNSA in the germline V gene. Trimming cost V 2 bases and J 6 bases, with 14 bases left between them. The length of the CDR3 is 15 residues. Total RNA was extracted at no less than 5 micrograms per sample. The second PCR ran roughly 6 to 11 cycles with a sample-barcoded 5' primer and J-beta primers. Each of the cDNA molecules was tagged by a template-switch adaptor with 12 random nucleotides. In TCRdb, the 5' RACE reads were re-called with MiXCR into one record per CDR3 protein. The sample comprises 1.5 million to 2 million distinct CDR3 sequences, about two fifths of which are singletons, and about 21% rests with the top ten.

The rearrangement links TRBV7-2 to TRBJ2-1; D may be TRBD2 (6 bases). Material for sequencing was blood. The clonotype comes from a human donor in good health. CDR3 nucleotides: TGTGCCAGCAGCTTATCGCGGGGCCCCTTCAATGAGCAGTTCTTC. It encodes CASSLSRGPFNEQFF. Drawing the rest from reference TRBV7-2 and TRBJ2-1, the complete variable domain is GAGVSQSPSNKVTEKGKDVELRCDPISGHTALYWYRQSLGQGLEFLIYFQGNSAPDKSGLPSDRFSAERTGGSVSTLTIQRTQQEDSAVYLCASSLSRGPFNEQFFGPGTRLTVL.